The 10 T cell receptor beta chains listed next were all sequenced from one sample in a study of tumor-infiltrating lymphocytes in localized non-small cell lung cancer. Repertoires were generated with immunoSEQ multiplex PCR, while TCRdb's copy carries only in-frame clones and drops some. Of roughly 10,000 clones detected, roughly 80% appear once; the ten largest clones hold 15% to 20%. The sequenced sample was uninvolved lung tissue not adjacent to the tumor. The origin of the receptors is a human donor with non-small cell lung cancer.

A few counts support this clone. V is TRBV6-5 and J is TRBJ1-3, with 7 bases identical to TRBD1. Germline V gene lookup returns CDR1 MNHEY and CDR2 SVGAGI. The junction had 2 bases not matched to a gene; V was cut back by 6 bases and J by 0 bases. The CDR3 is 14 amino acids. The CDR3 region has the DNA TGTGCCAGCAGCGGGACAGCCTCTGGAAACACCATATATTTT. Its translation is CASSGTASGNTIYF.

The rearrangement joins TRBV7-2 to TRBJ1-5; D unclear. The CDR3 length is 14 residues. The V gene lost 0 bases and the J gene lost 3 bases, with 6 bases spanning the gap. Germline loops: CDR1 SGHTA, CDR2 FQGNSA. The CDR3 loop reads CASSLAGNNQPQHF. Written as DNA, the CDR3 is TGTGCCAGCAGCTTAGCGGGGAACAATCAGCCCCAGCATTTT.

The J gene is TRBJ2-7, the V gene TRBV5-5; D unresolved. The ends were cut back, 3 bases at V and 0 bases at J, with 10 bases in the middle. This CDR3 comprises 14 residues. CDR1 and CDR2 from the germline V gene are SGHKS and YYEKEE (reference sequence). The CDR3 nucleotides are TGTGCCAGCAGCTCCCAGGCAAGCTCCTACGAGCAGTACTTC. Its translation is CASSSQASSYEQYF.

This chain connects TRBV27 to TRBJ2-1; no clear D. Trimming shortened V by 5 bases and J by 0 bases, and 14 bases separated the two germline ends. The CDR3 is 16 residues long. Germline V CDR1 and CDR2: MNHEY, SMNVEV (reference sequence). The CDR3 loop is CASSAVRTSSYNEQFF. The CDR3 coding sequence is TGTGCCAGCAGTGCGGTCCGGACCTCCTCCTACAATGAGCAGTTCTTC.

The V gene is TRBV2, the J gene TRBJ2-3; D unresolved. CDR3 length equals 12 residues. V was cut by 5 bases and J by 0 bases, with 3 bases left in between. From germline, CDR1 is SNHLY and CDR2 FYNNEI. CDR3 sequence: CASSTSTDTQYF. For the CDR3, the DNA is TGTGCCAGCAGTACAAGCACAGATACGCAGTATTTT.

The rearrangement uses TRBV5-8 and TRBJ2-1; D perhaps matches TRBD1 (6 bases). Germline V lookup: CDR1 SGHTS, CDR2 YDEGEE. V was trimmed by 4 bases and J by 0 bases, leaving 14 bases between them. The CDR3 consists of 16 residues. The CDR3 DNA sequence: TGTGCCAGCAGCGTCGAACAGGGCTTCTCCTACAATGAGCAGTTCTTC. It is translated as CASSVEQGFSYNEQFF.

The chain combines TRBV4-1 with TRBJ1-2; D is unclear. The germline V gene encodes CDR1 MGHRA and CDR2 YSYEKL. The CDR3 totals 16 residues. Deletions cut 0 bases from V and 3 bases from J, with 14 bases between. The CDR3 spells CASSQETGIEHYGYTF. In nucleotides, the CDR3 is TGCGCCAGCAGCCAAGAAACCGGGATAGAACACTATGGCTACACCTTC.

The V and J genes are TRBV7-8 and TRBJ1-1, with TRBD1 matching 7 bases. J lost 5 bases, V lost 2 bases, and 5 bases had no gene match. Germline-derived CDR1 and CDR2 are SGHVS and FQNEAQ. CDR3 length: 14 residues. The CDR3 DNA follows: TGTGCCAGCAGCTTAAGACAGGGAAGGACTGAAGCTTTCTTT. Residues: CASSLRQGRTEAFF.

The CDR3 loop is CASSQEQGVYNEQFF. The CDR3, as DNA: TGCGCCAGCAGCCAAGAACAGGGGGTCTACAATGAGCAGTTCTTC. The gene calls are TRBV4-3 and TRBJ2-1; 8 bases are a match to TRBD1. This CDR3 has 15 amino acids. The junction had 1 base not matched to a gene; V was cut back by 0 bases and J by 3 bases. CDR1 and CDR2 (germline): LGHNA, YSLEER.

This chain links TRBV25-1 with TRBJ1-2; tentative D call: TRBD1 (5 bases). The CDR3 is 16 amino acids. Per germline, CDR1 MGHDK and CDR2 SYGVNS. V lost 7 bases, J lost 4 bases, and 22 bases lay in between. The CDR3 here is CASTGTANLYPYGYTF. Written as DNA, the CDR3 is TGTGCCAGCACAGGGACGGCGAATCTATATCCCTATGGCTACACCTTC.